This T cell receptor (beta chain) was sequenced during a study of blood T cell repertoires in COVID-19. The authors' processing: The assay estimated nucleated cells by amplifying reference gene primers. Assay: immunoSEQ multiplex PCR; the TCRdb copy retains only in-frame clones and omits some. V, J and clone size derive from that table, while D and trimming were established from the DNA sequence. Of about 250,000 clones listed, almost 90% are singletons. This CDR3 is built from 15 residues. Germline lookup yields CDR1 SGHTA and CDR2 FQGNSA. V lost 5 bases to trimming and J lost 4 bases, with 17 bases between them.

The specimen was peripheral blood. This receptor was taken from a man older than 75 with acute or convalescent COVID-19. This sequence joins TRBV7-2 and TRBJ2-5, with D perhaps TRBD2 (6 bases). The CDR3 here is CASSARDSMIETQYF. CDR3 bases: TGTGCCAGCAGCGCCCGGGACTCGATGATAGAGACCCAGTACTTC.